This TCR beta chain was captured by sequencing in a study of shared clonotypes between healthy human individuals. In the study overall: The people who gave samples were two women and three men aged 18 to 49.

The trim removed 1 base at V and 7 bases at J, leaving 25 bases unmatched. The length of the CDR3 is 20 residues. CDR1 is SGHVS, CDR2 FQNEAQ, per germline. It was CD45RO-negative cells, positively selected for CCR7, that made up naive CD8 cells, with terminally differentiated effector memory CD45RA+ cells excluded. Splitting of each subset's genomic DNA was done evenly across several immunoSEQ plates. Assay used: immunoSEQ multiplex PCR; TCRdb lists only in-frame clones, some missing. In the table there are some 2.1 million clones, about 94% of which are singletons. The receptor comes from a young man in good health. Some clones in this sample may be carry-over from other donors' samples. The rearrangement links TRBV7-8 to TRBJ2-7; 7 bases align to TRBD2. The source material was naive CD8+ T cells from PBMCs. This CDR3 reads CASSLVAGTYPKSSGYEQYF. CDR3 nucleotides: TGTGCCAGCAGCTTAGTCGCAGGGACTTACCCAAAGAGTAGCGGGTATGAGCAGTACTTC.